A single sample is the source of the 27 T cell receptor beta chains below, sequenced in a study of OX40 agonist ivuxolimab in advanced cancers. Profiled with immunoSEQ multiplex PCR; TCRdb holds only in-frame clones, not every one. The data contain about 110,000 clones, approximately 90% of them singletons. The source material was CD4+ or CD8+ T cells sorted from blood, sampled in a trial of the OX40 agonist ivuxolimab. The receptors originated from an adult with an advanced solid tumor such as melanoma, head and neck, liver or kidney cancer.

This chain links TRBV5-1 with TRBJ2-5; 15 bases match TRBD2. The CDR3 length is 18 residues. Per the germline V gene, CDR1 is SGHRS and CDR2 is YFSETQ. V lost 0 bases and J lost 4; bases outside the gene matches: 7. CDR3 bases: TGCGCCAGCAGCTTGGGGCCGGGACTAGCGGGAGGAGGAGAGACCCAGTACTTC. This sequence encodes CASSLGPGLAGGGETQYF.

This clone was seen once. V gene TRBV7-2 combines with J gene TRBJ2-1, with 8 bases identical to TRBD1. Per germline, CDR1 SGHTA and CDR2 FQGNSA. The CDR3 runs to 15 residues. V lost 3 bases, J lost 6 bases, and 7 bases stayed unmatched. CDR3 amino acids: CASSLGQAPFNEQFF. The CDR3 DNA reads TGTGCCAGCAGCTTGGGACAGGCACCCTTCAATGAGCAGTTCTTC.

This chain connects TRBV7-3 to TRBJ2-3; the D call may be TRBD1 or TRBD2 (7 bases each). V was trimmed by 8 bases and J by 1 base, leaving 19 bases between them. The CDR3 has 16 residues. Germline CDR1 SGHTA, CDR2 FQGTGA. In DNA, the CDR3 is TGTGCCAGCGGCGGGGGACCCACAGGGGGCACAGATACGCAGTATTTT. Amino acids: CASGGGPTGGTDTQYF.

This chain connects TRBV7-3 to TRBJ1-1; no clear D gene. V was trimmed by 4 bases and J by 7 bases, leaving 10 bases between them. CDR3 length equals 12 residues. The V gene's germline CDR1 is SGHTA and CDR2 FQGTGA. CDR3 in DNA: TGTGCCAGCAGCTCGGGCGAGGGTGAAGCTTTCTTT. Translating gives CASSSGEGEAFF.

The CDR3 spells CASSVGTGELFF. The CDR3 nucleotides are TGTGCCAGTAGCGTCGGCACCGGGGAGCTGTTTTTT. The J gene is TRBJ2-2, the V gene TRBV19; D unclear. V lost 6 bases, J lost 4 bases, and 6 bases lay in between. Germline CDR1 LNHDA, CDR2 SQIVND (reference sequence). The CDR3 is made up of 12 amino acids.

V and J are TRBV7-5 and TRBJ1-4. TRBV7-5 is tagged as a pseudogene. This CDR3 has 15 residues. Here the CDR3 reads CASSLGVATNEKLFF. Written as DNA, the CDR3 is TGTGCCAGCAGCCTAGGGGTTGCAACTAATGAAAAACTGTTTTTT.

The V and J genes are TRBV5-1 and TRBJ2-1, with 8 positions matching TRBD2. V shed 0 bases and J 3 bases; nucleotides not matched to a gene: 5. Germline lookup yields CDR1 SGHRS and CDR2 YFSETQ. The CDR3 extends over 16 amino acids. CDR3 DNA sequence: TGCGCCAGCAGCTTGGAGGGTAGCGGGATCTACAATGAGCAGTTCTTC. It is translated as CASSLEGSGIYNEQFF.

The chain recombines TRBV15 with TRBJ2-2; TRBD2 matches at 8 bases. V lost 2 bases to trimming and J lost 5 bases; unmatched junction nucleotides: 7. Germline V gene data show CDR1 as LNHNV and CDR2 as YYDKDF (reference sequence). The CDR3 contains 16 residues. The chain's CDR3 is CATSRRRTSNTGELFF. CDR3 sequence (DNA): TGTGCCACCAGCAGACGACGGACTAGCAATACCGGGGAGCTGTTTTTT. Combining the CDR3 with reference TRBV15 and TRBJ2-2 gives the whole variable domain DAMVIQNPRYQVTQFGKPVTLSCSQTLNHNVMYWYQQKSSQAPKLLFHYYDKDFNNEADTPDNFQSRRPNTSFCFLDIRSPGLGDTAMYLCATSRRRTSNTGELFFGEGSRLTVL.

The chain recombines TRBV7-2 with TRBJ1-3; possible D gene TRBD1, 6 bases. This CDR3 is 15 amino acids long. Germline loops: CDR1 SGHTA, CDR2 FQGNSA. V was cut by 4 bases and J by 0 bases, with 10 bases left in between. CDR3 nucleotides: TGTGCCAGCAGCTCGGGGACATCCTCTGGAAACACCATATATTTT. The encoded protein is CASSSGTSSGNTIYF.

There are a few counts of this clone. Different DNA sequences within this sample yield the same CDR3. The CDR3 sequence is CASILEGATEQYF. For the CDR3, the DNA is TGTGCCAGCATCCTGGAAGGGGCGACGGAGCAGTACTTC. The V gene is TRBV2, the J gene TRBJ2-7; tentative D call: TRBD1 (5 bases). Trimming pared 7 bases from V and 7 bases from J, leaving 17 bases between. The CDR3 totals 13 residues. Germline CDR1 reads SNHLY; CDR2 reads FYNNEI.

The CDR3 DNA reads as TGTGCCAGCTCTCGACCGAGGCAGGGCGATACGCAGTATTTT. Protein product: CASSRPRQGDTQYF. The chain recombines TRBV6-5 with TRBJ2-3; tentatively, D is TRBD1 (5 bases). Trimming took 8 bases from V and 6 from J, leaving 18 bases between them. Germline V gene data show CDR1 as MNHEY and CDR2 as SVGAGI. This CDR3 region has 14 residues.

The chain is built from TRBV27 and TRBJ2-1; 11 bases fit TRBD2. The CDR3 sequence is 20 residues long. Germline V gene lookup returns CDR1 MNHEY and CDR2 SMNVEV (reference sequence). Losses at the gene ends were 6 bases for V and 0 bases for J; bases not matched to a gene: 16. CDR3 in amino acids: CASSRNPGLAAPSSYNEQFF. The CDR3 DNA reads as TGTGCCAGCAGCCGAAACCCGGGACTAGCGGCCCCAAGCTCCTACAATGAGCAGTTCTTC.

This chain uses TRBV7-2 with TRBJ1-1; D remains unclear. Germline values: CDR1 SGHTA, CDR2 FQGNSA. The CDR3 spans 14 residues. Trimming pared 7 bases from V and 3 bases from J, leaving 15 bases between. Here the CDR3 reads CASTPEVADTEAFF. In DNA form, the CDR3 reads TGTGCCAGCACCCCGGAGGTCGCGGACACTGAAGCTTTCTTT.

This clone has just one count. The genes are TRBV7-2 and TRBJ1-3, with a possible D match to TRBD1 (5 bases). Germline V gene sequence: CDR1 SGHTA, CDR2 FQGNSA. This CDR3 has 15 amino acids. V was clipped by 7 bases and J by 1 base, with 14 bases between them. CDR3 protein: CASTMNGGSGNTIYF. The CDR3 DNA reads TGTGCCAGCACCATGAACGGGGGATCTGGAAACACCATATATTTT.

The chain links TRBV9 to TRBJ2-6; either TRBD1 or TRBD2 may supply D (5 bases each). From germline, CDR1 is SGDLS and CDR2 YYNGEE. The V end lost 6 bases, the J end lost 3 bases, and 13 bases lay between the germline ends. This CDR3 spans 15 amino acids. CDR3 coding DNA: TGTGCCAGCAACCACGGGGCCGTTGGGGCCAACGTCCTGACTTTC. Its protein product is CASNHGAVGANVLTF.

The chain carries TRBV7-2 and TRBJ2-1; unclear D gene. V gave up 1 base and J gave up 4 bases, with 17 bases separating them. Germline assignment: CDR1 SGHTA and CDR2 FQGNSA. This CDR3 is 17 amino acids long. The CDR3 coding sequence is TGTGCCAGCAGCTTAGTTCCGCACAACCCGACTTACAATGAGCAGTTCTTC. Encoded protein: CASSLVPHNPTYNEQFF.

The CDR3 is CASSPRMWGNTIYF. The CDR3 DNA reads TGTGCCAGCAGCCCCCGGATGTGGGGAAACACCATATATTTT. The chain recombines TRBV11-2 with TRBJ1-3; D remains ambiguous. Trimming took off 5 bases at V and 4 bases at J, with 12 bases between the two ends. From germline, CDR1 is SGHAT and CDR2 FQNNGV. The CDR3 extends over 14 amino acids.

This clone was seen a single time. The rearrangement joins TRBV27 to TRBJ2-1; D is possibly TRBD1 (6 bases). The V end was cut by 6 bases, the J end by 5 bases, with 14 bases between. Germline V CDR1 and CDR2: MNHEY, SMNVEV (reference sequence). The CDR3 is made up of 14 amino acids. CDR3 loop: CASSHKGGHNEQFF. For the CDR3, the DNA is TGTGCCAGCAGCCACAAAGGGGGACACAATGAGCAGTTCTTC.

This clone was counted only a few times. The chain couples TRBV18 to TRBJ1-1; TRBD1 matches at 8 bases. Germline V gives CDR1 KGHSH, CDR2 LQKENI. This CDR3 comprises 11 residues. V lost 6 bases, J lost 10 bases, and 4 bases stayed unmatched. Here the CDR3 reads CASSPDRVAFF. The CDR3 nucleotides read TGTGCCAGCTCGCCGGACAGGGTAGCTTTCTTT.

V gene TRBV27 combines with J gene TRBJ2-5; a weak D match, TRBD1 (6 bases). The J call is in doubt because the DNA end fits TRBJ2-7 better. Germline V gene sequence: CDR1 MNHEY, CDR2 SMNVEV (reference sequence). This CDR3 contains 14 residues. The CDR3 spells CASSSGEFIYEQYF. The CDR3 nucleotides are TGTGCCAGCAGTTCAGGGGAGTTTATCTACGAGCAGTACTTC.

In DNA form, the CDR3 reads TGTGCCAGCAGTATGGACAGCTCCTACGAGCAGTACTTC. Protein sequence: CASSMDSSYEQYF. The chain couples TRBV28 to TRBJ2-7, with D possibly TRBD1 on 6 matching bases. The CDR3 consists of 13 residues. V was trimmed by 5 bases and J by 0 bases, leaving 8 bases between them. The germline V gene has CDR1 MDHEN and CDR2 SYDVKM.

V gene TRBV7-9 combines with J gene TRBJ1-1, with no clear D. The V and J ends lost 7 bases and 4 bases respectively, with 13 bases between them. CDR1 is SEHNR, CDR2 FQNEAQ, per germline (reference sequence). CDR3 length: 13 residues. This chain's CDR3 is CASIRIGSTEAFF. CDR3 sequence (DNA): TGTGCCAGCATCCGAATAGGGAGCACTGAAGCTTTCTTT.

This chain joins TRBV7-9 and TRBJ1-5; tentatively, D is TRBD1 (5 bases). The CDR3 is 14 amino acids. Germline V gives CDR1 SEHNR, CDR2 FQNEAQ (reference sequence). The V end lost 6 bases, the J end lost 3 bases, and 12 bases lay between the germline ends. The CDR3 sequence: CASRRDADNQPQHF. Written as DNA, the CDR3 is TGTGCCAGCAGACGGGACGCAGACAATCAGCCCCAGCATTTT.

This sequence joins TRBV12-5 and TRBJ2-1; no definite D call. The germline gives CDR1 LGHNT, CDR2 FRNRAP. The CDR3 sequence is 11 residues long. The V and J ends lost 5 bases and 6 bases respectively, with 5 bases between them. The CDR3 region is CASGPTNEQFF. CDR3 nucleotide sequence: TGTGCTAGTGGTCCCACCAATGAGCAGTTCTTC.

V usage is TRBV5-1 and J usage is TRBJ2-7, with 9 bases identical to TRBD1. There are 14 residues in the CDR3. The V segment lost 0 bases and the J segment 5 bases; nucleotides outside the gene matches: 3. In germline, CDR1 is SGHRS, CDR2 YFSETQ. CDR3 protein: CASSLGDRANEQYF. In DNA form, the CDR3 reads TGCGCCAGCAGCTTGGGGGACAGGGCAAACGAGCAGTACTTC.

This clone was observed once. CDR3 amino acids: CASSLLGSGPYEQYF. The CDR3 bases are TGCGCCAGCAGCCTGTTGGGTAGCGGACCATACGAGCAGTACTTC. The chain uses TRBV4-3 and TRBJ2-7, with D perhaps TRBD2 (6 bases). The germline V and J ends were trimmed by 4 bases and 4 bases, with 17 bases remaining between them. The CDR3 runs 15 residues. The germline CDR1 and CDR2 sequences are LGHNA and YSLEER.

The chain links TRBV28 to TRBJ1-3; D is perhaps TRBD1 (6 bases). CDR1 is MDHEN, CDR2 SYDVKM, per germline. This CDR3 has 15 amino acids. Trimming took 3 bases from V and 0 from J, leaving 9 bases between them. The CDR3 reads CASSLGGASGNTIYF. The DNA for the CDR3 is TGTGCCAGCAGTTTGGGGGGGGCCTCTGGAAACACCATATATTTT.